Listed here are 24 T cell receptor beta chains from one sample, sequenced in a study of blood T cell repertoires in COVID-19. The table came from immunoSEQ multiplex PCR; TCRdb's copy has only in-frame clones and leaves some out. The repertoire holds a few hundred thousand clones, with 87% as singletons. The sample was PBMCs or T cells enriched from blood (not recorded which). These TCRs come from a young man with acute COVID-19.

The rearrangement uses TRBV18 and TRBJ2-2, with no clear D. The CDR3 contains 13 residues. Germline CDR1 KGHSH, CDR2 LQKENI. With 6 bases removed from V and 4 bases from J, the gap between germline ends came to 9 bases. The CDR3 sequence: CASSPPVTGELFF. Written as DNA, the CDR3 is TGTGCCAGCTCCCCTCCGGTCACCGGGGAGCTGTTTTTT.

The V call is TRBV6-5, the J call TRBJ1-2; 7 nucleotides line up with TRBD1. V trimming: 6 bases; J trimming: 10 bases; junction bases outside the gene matches: 14. Germline-derived CDR1 and CDR2 are MNHEY and SVGAGI. This CDR3 has 14 amino acids. For the CDR3, the DNA is TGTGCCAGCAGGTTGTCCCACGGCGACAGGGACTACACCTTC. It is translated as CASRLSHGDRDYTF.

The chain couples TRBV7-2 to TRBJ2-1, with no clear D. The CDR3 has 17 amino acids. V lost 5 bases to trimming and J lost 1 base, with 18 bases between them. Germline assignment: CDR1 SGHTA and CDR2 FQGNSA. For the CDR3, the DNA is TGTGCCAGCAGCCTCTCTACCCTAGAGTGGTCCTACAATGAGCAGTTCTTC. As protein: CASSLSTLEWSYNEQFF.

The J gene is TRBJ2-2, the V gene TRBV11-2, with 8 nucleotides matching TRBD2. The CDR3 is 17 amino acids. CDR1 SGHAT and CDR2 FQNNGV come from the germline V gene. Trimming cost V 5 bases and J 5 bases; bases outside gene matches: 13. The CDR3 DNA follows: TGTGCCAGCAGCAAAGACCCCGGGACTAGTAAAACCGGGGAGCTGTTTTTT. Protein product: CASSKDPGTSKTGELFF.

The V gene is TRBV7-9, the J gene TRBJ1-2; TRBD1 might be the D (6 bases). There are 16 residues in the CDR3. Germline V CDR1 and CDR2: SEHNR, FQNEAQ (reference sequence). V gave up 1 base and J gave up 4 bases, with 16 bases separating them. This CDR3 is CASSLELDSFIYGYTF. CDR3 DNA sequence: TGTGCCAGCAGCTTAGAGTTGGACAGCTTTATCTATGGCTACACCTTC.

The chain joins TRBV30 to TRBJ1-6, with D unclear. The CDR3 runs 13 residues. Trimming took 0 bases from V and 10 from J, leaving 10 bases between them. CDR1 and CDR2 from the germline V gene are GTSNPN and SVGIG (reference sequence). Here the CDR3 DNA reads TGTGCCTGGAGTGTAAGTGGGAGGTCACCCCTCCACTTT. Encoded protein: CAWSVSGRSPLHF.

The chain recombines TRBV28 with TRBJ2-3; the D is unclear. Germline CDR1 reads MDHEN; CDR2 reads SYDVKM. The CDR3 sequence is 12 residues long. V shed 4 bases and J shed 6 bases, with 8 bases lying between them. CDR3 amino acids: CASSSSMDTQYF. The CDR3 coding sequence is TGTGCCAGCAGTTCGAGCATGGATACGCAGTATTTT.

This chain connects TRBV9 to TRBJ1-2; the match to TRBD1 covers 7 bases. Losses at the gene ends were 0 bases for V and 5 bases for J; bases not matched to a gene: 4. Germline CDR1 and CDR2: SGDLS and YYNGEE. The CDR3 length is 14 residues. CDR3 residues: CASSVDGTEYGYTF. The CDR3 nucleotides read TGTGCCAGCAGCGTAGATGGGACAGAGTATGGCTACACCTTC.

The chain has TRBV24-1 and TRBJ1-1; TRBD1 is a possible D gene (5 bases). CDR1 is KGHDR and CDR2 is SFDVKD in the germline V gene. V shed 3 bases and J shed 3 bases, with 7 bases lying between them. CDR3 length: 13 amino acids. CDR3 DNA: TGTGCCACCAGTGATCTCAGGGACACTGAAGCTTTCTTT. It translates to CATSDLRDTEAFF.

CDR3: CASSYIGGDYEQYF. In DNA form, the CDR3 reads TGTGCCAGCAGTTATATTGGAGGGGACTACGAGCAGTACTTC. The chain combines TRBV6-2 or TRBV6-3 with TRBJ2-7; a possible D gene is TRBD2 (6 bases). In germline, CDR1 is MNHEY, CDR2 SVGEGT. Trimming took 3 bases from V and 3 from J, leaving 12 bases between them. The CDR3 totals 14 residues.

V is TRBV5-8 and J is TRBJ2-1; D gene ambiguous. The CDR3 sequence is 11 residues long. CDR1 SGHTS and CDR2 YDEGEE come from the germline V gene. Trimming cost V 4 bases and J 9 bases, with 8 bases left between them. The CDR3 region has the DNA TGTGCCAGCAGCCTCTCCGGTGAGCAGTTCTTC. Translated: CASSLSGEQFF.

The rearrangement joins TRBV4-3 to TRBJ2-1, with a weak D call TRBD2 (6 bases). Germline assignment: CDR1 LGHNA and CDR2 YSLEER. V gave up 0 bases and J gave up 0 bases, with 12 bases separating them. The CDR3 sequence is 17 residues long. The CDR3 loop is CASSQDLEGSSYNEQFF. The CDR3 DNA follows: TGCGCCAGCAGCCAAGACCTGGAGGGGAGCTCCTACAATGAGCAGTTCTTC.

The V gene is TRBV5-1, the J gene TRBJ2-7; 8 nucleotides match TRBD2. The CDR3 totals 15 residues. CDR1 and CDR2 (germline): SGHRS, YFSETQ. The J segment lost 3 bases and the V segment lost 0 bases, leaving 5 bases of the junction unmatched. The CDR3 DNA reads as TGCGCCAGCAGCTTGGCGGCGGGGGGACACTACGAGCAGTACTTC. Its translation: CASSLAAGGHYEQYF.

V and J are TRBV7-9 and TRBJ2-1; 8 bases fit TRBD2. The CDR3 runs 14 residues. Trimming at V came to 6 bases and at J to 4 bases, leaving 5 bases not matched to a gene. Per germline, CDR1 SEHNR and CDR2 FQNEAQ (reference sequence). In nucleotides, the CDR3 is TGTGCCAGCAGTACTAGCGGACAATACAATGAGCAGTTCTTC. This encodes CASSTSGQYNEQFF.

V and J are TRBV4-1 and TRBJ2-1; tentative D call: TRBD2 (6 bases). Trimming cost V 0 bases and J 1 base, with 10 bases left between them. CDR1 MGHRA and CDR2 YSYEKL come from the germline V gene. The CDR3 totals 16 residues. The CDR3 spells CASSQDQSGSYNEQFF. CDR3 DNA: TGCGCCAGCAGCCAAGATCAAAGCGGGTCCTACAATGAGCAGTTCTTC.

V and J are TRBV19 and TRBJ1-3; D remains unclear. Germline CDR1 reads LNHDA; CDR2 reads SQIVND (reference sequence). The CDR3 is 16 residues long. Trimming took off 4 bases at V and 2 bases at J, with 15 bases between the two ends. Written as DNA, the CDR3 is TGTGCCAGTAGTACCCCACCGAGGATACCTGGAAACACCATATATTTT. As protein: CASSTPPRIPGNTIYF.

This chain links TRBV13 with TRBJ1-1; 7 nucleotides agree with TRBD1. Trimming cost V 4 bases and J 3 bases; bases outside gene matches: 8. The CDR3 length is 15 residues. Germline V gene sequence: CDR1 PRHDT, CDR2 FYEKMQ (reference sequence). The CDR3 nucleotides read TGTGCCAGCAGCTACCATACAGGGGAGGACACTGAAGCTTTCTTT. Its translation: CASSYHTGEDTEAFF.

The rearrangement uses TRBV7-2 and TRBJ2-7; D might be TRBD1 (5 bases). Germline-derived CDR1 and CDR2 are SGHTA and FQGNSA. V dropped 4 bases and J dropped 3 bases, with 10 bases sitting between them. The length of the CDR3 is 13 residues. The CDR3 loop is CASSSTTGYEQYF. The CDR3, as DNA: TGTGCCAGCAGCTCAACCACAGGCTACGAGCAGTACTTC.

This sequence joins TRBV30 and TRBJ2-1; 9 bases fit TRBD1. Germline V gives CDR1 GTSNPN, CDR2 SVGIG (reference sequence). The CDR3 contains 12 residues. J lost 7 bases, V lost 5 bases, and 3 bases had no gene match. The CDR3 here is CAWVQGANEQFF. CDR3 DNA sequence: TGTGCCTGGGTACAGGGGGCGAATGAGCAGTTCTTC.

The V gene is TRBV21-1, the J gene TRBJ2-4; the DNA was not used to check the table's D call, TRBD2. TRBV21-1 is a pseudogene segment. The CDR3 totals 18 residues. CDR3 loop: CASSQGRREGRAKNIQYF. The CDR3 nucleotides read TGTGCCAGCAGCCAAGGGCGGCGGGAGGGCCGGGCCAAAAACATTCAGTACTTC.

The chain recombines TRBV28 with TRBJ1-2; weak D call: TRBD1 (5 bases). Per the germline V gene, CDR1 is MDHEN and CDR2 is SYDVKM. This CDR3 comprises 11 residues. Trimming removed 7 bases from V and 7 bases from J, with 10 bases in between. In DNA, the CDR3 is TGTGCCAGCACCCCAGGGATTGGCTACACCTTC. Its translation is CASTPGIGYTF.

This rearrangement joins TRBV11-3 to TRBJ2-2; 7 nucleotides line up with TRBD2. The CDR3 runs to 14 residues. In germline, CDR1 is SGHNT, CDR2 YENEEA. Trimming removed 6 bases from V and 0 bases from J; junction bases left unmatched: 1. The CDR3 here is CASRRGANTGELFF. The DNA of the CDR3 is TGTGCCAGCAGACGGGGGGCGAACACCGGGGAGCTGTTTTTT.

V usage is TRBV5-5 and J usage is TRBJ2-4, with D perhaps matching TRBD1 (5 bases). Germline CDR1 SGHKS, CDR2 YYEKEE (reference sequence). Trimming removed 2 bases from V and 0 bases from J, with 9 bases in between. The CDR3 consists of 15 residues. The CDR3, as DNA: TGTGCCAGCAGCTTAACAGGTCTAGCCAAAAACATTCAGTACTTC. Encoded protein: CASSLTGLAKNIQYF. Drawing the rest from reference TRBV5-5 and TRBJ2-4, the complete variable domain is DAGVTQSPTHLIKTRGQQVTLRCSPISGHKSVSWYQQVLGQGPQFIFQYYEKEERGRGNFPDRFSARQFPNYSSELNVNALLLGDSALYLCASSLTGLAKNIQYFGAGTRLSVL.

This clone was counted only a few times. This chain connects TRBV7-2 to TRBJ2-5; 7 bases agree with TRBD1. Trimming removed 0 bases from V and 5 bases from J; junction bases left unmatched: 0. Germline V CDR1 and CDR2: SGHTA, FQGNSA. This CDR3 comprises 13 residues. DNA of the CDR3: TGTGCCAGCAGCTTAGCGACAGGGGAGACCCAGTACTTC. Translating gives CASSLATGETQYF.